This T cell receptor (beta chain) was captured by sequencing in a study of blood T cell repertoires in COVID-19. The wider study: Sources were T cells, B-cell-depleted T cells, or PBMCs; the material itself was cDNA or gDNA.

This CDR3 has 18 residues. V lost 0 bases to trimming and J lost 2 bases; unmatched junction nucleotides: 8. Germline CDR1 SGHDT, CDR2 YYEEEE. In the authors' methods: From reference gene primer amplification, estimates of nucleated cell counts were derived. Sequenced by immunoSEQ multiplex PCR; TCRdb stores in-frame clones only, minus some. The D gene and trimming were derived from the DNA, and the V and J assignments and clone size from that table. The sample has roughly 17,000 clones; under 90% are singletons. J is TRBJ2-3 and V is TRBV5-6, with TRBD2 matching 11 bases. The origin of this receptor is a human donor with active COVID-19. The donor label of this sample is uncertain. The source material was peripheral blood. The DNA of the CDR3 is TGTGCCAGCAGCTTGGCCAGGTTTAGCGGGGGGGCCACAGATACGCAGTATTTT. It yields the protein CASSLARFSGGATDTQYF.